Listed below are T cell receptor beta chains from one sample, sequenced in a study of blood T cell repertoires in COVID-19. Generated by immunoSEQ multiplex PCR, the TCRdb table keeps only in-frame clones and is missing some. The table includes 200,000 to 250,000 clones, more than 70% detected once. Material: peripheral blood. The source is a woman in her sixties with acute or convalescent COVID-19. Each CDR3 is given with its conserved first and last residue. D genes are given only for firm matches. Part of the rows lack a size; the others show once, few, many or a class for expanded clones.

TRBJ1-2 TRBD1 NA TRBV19 CASSYNRDRGNYGYTF TGTGCCAGTAGCTACAACCGGGACAGGGGTAACTATGGCTACACCTTC
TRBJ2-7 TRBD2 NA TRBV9 CASSAGTSGSATTYEQYF TGTGCCAGCAGCGCCGGGACTAGCGGGAGCGCAACGACCTACGAGCAGTACTTC
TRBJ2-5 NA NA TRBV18 CASSPPIITPQETQYF TGTGCCAGCTCACCACCGATAATTACACCACAAGAGACCCAGTACTTC
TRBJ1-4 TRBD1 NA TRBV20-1 CSASQQGLNEKLFF TGCAGTGCTAGTCAACAGGGGCTTAATGAAAAACTGTTTTTT
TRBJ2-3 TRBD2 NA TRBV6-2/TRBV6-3 CASSSRTSGLFTDTQYF TGTGCCAGCAGCTCCCGGACTAGCGGGTTATTCACAGATACGCAGTATTTT
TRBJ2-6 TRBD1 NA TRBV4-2 CASSQDRDRANGANVLTF TGTGCCAGCAGCCAAGATAGGGACAGGGCGAATGGGGCCAACGTCCTGACTTTC
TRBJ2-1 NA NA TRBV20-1 CSASMRSEQFF TGCAGTGCTAGTATGCGGTCAGAGCAGTTCTTC
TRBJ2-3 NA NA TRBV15 CATSTERGHGQYF TGTGCCACCAGCACAGAGAGAGGACACGGGCAGTATTTT
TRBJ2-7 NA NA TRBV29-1 CSVGPKIGGYEQYF TGCAGCGTTGGACCGAAAATAGGGGGCTACGAGCAGTACTTC
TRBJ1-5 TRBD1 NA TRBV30 CAWSGQGGQPQHF TGTGCCTGGAGTGGACAGGGAGGTCAGCCCCAGCATTTT
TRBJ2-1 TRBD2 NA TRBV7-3 CASSSQAGGYNEQFF TGTGCCAGCAGCTCCCAAGCGGGGGGTTACAATGAGCAGTTCTTC
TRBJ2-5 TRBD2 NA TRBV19 CASSMTGGRETQYF TGTGCCAGTAGTATGACGGGGGGGCGGGAGACCCAGTACTTC
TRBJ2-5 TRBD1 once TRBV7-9 CASSLALSDREETQYF TGTGCCAGCAGCTTAGCCCTGTCCGACAGGGAGGAGACCCAGTACTTC
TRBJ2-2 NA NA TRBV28 CASRAGAHTGELFF TGTGCCAGCCGAGCGGGTGCTCACACCGGGGAGCTGTTTTTT
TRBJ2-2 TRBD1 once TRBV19 CASSWVTGGTGELFF TGTGCCAGTAGTTGGGTGACAGGGGGGACCGGGGAGCTGTTTTTT
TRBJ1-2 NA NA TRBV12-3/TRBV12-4 CASSAPNYGYTF TGTGCCAGCAGCGCGCCGAACTATGGCTACACCTTC
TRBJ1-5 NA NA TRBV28 CASSLGQPRWPQHF TGTGCCAGCAGTTTAGGTCAGCCTAGGTGGCCCCAGCATTTT
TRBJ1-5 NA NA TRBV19 CATVQGTGQHF TGTGCCACCGTACAGGGAACGGGCCAGCATTTT
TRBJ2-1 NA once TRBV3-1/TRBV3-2 CASSQGGVLQFF TGTGCCAGCAGCCAAGGGGGGGTTTTGCAGTTCTTC
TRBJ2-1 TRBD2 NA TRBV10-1 CASSDFRLAGNEQFF TGCGCCAGCAGTGATTTTAGACTAGCGGGCAATGAGCAGTTCTTC